The 6 T cell receptor beta chains in this list originate from one sample, sequenced in a study of early T cells in non-severe SARS-CoV-2 infection. TCRdb reanalysed the 5' RACE reads using MiXCR and keeps one entry per CDR3 protein. The table shows approximately 67,000 distinct CDR3 sequences, with approximately 9.1% occurring only once. The specimen was whole blood. All receptors come from an adult who was a healthcare worker with PCR-confirmed SARS-CoV-2 infection or an uninfected control (not recorded which).

This clonotype was counted between two and nine times. V gene TRBV9 combines with J gene TRBJ2-5; perhaps TRBD2 as D (6 bases). The V end lost 1 base, the J end lost 4 bases, and 14 bases lay between the germline ends. Germline CDR1 reads SGDLS; CDR2 reads YYNGEE. This CDR3 is built from 15 residues. The CDR3 bases are TGTGCCAGCAGCGTACGACCGGGAGCACCAGAGACCCAGTACTTC. It yields the protein CASSVRPGAPETQYF.

This clonotype was recorded a few times. This chain connects TRBV5-1 to TRBJ2-3, with no clear D. V dropped 0 bases and J dropped 2 bases, with 10 bases sitting between them. Per germline, CDR1 SGHRS and CDR2 YFSETQ. CDR3 length: 15 amino acids. The CDR3 DNA reads as TGCGCCAGCAGCTTGGAAAGCCCTTACACAGATACGCAGTATTTT. It specifies CASSLESPYTDTQYF.

This clonotype was seen at least ten times. This chain joins TRBV5-1 and TRBJ1-6; D uncertain. V lost 0 bases and J 13 bases, leaving 14 bases between the germline ends. The CDR3 has 14 residues. Germline V gene lookup returns CDR1 SGHRS and CDR2 YFSETQ. The chain's CDR3 is CASSLGTGNWPLHF. DNA for the CDR3: TGCGCCAGCAGCTTGGGGACTGGGAACTGGCCCCTCCACTTT.

The chain has TRBV7-8 and TRBJ2-3, with D uncertain. CDR3 length: 13 amino acids. The V and J ends lost 4 bases and 5 bases respectively, with 10 bases between them. Looked up from germline, CDR1 is SGHVS and CDR2 is FQNEAQ. The CDR3 DNA reads as TGTGCCAGCAGCTCCGACTTGGGAGATACGCAGTATTTT. This gives the protein CASSSDLGDTQYF. Filled out from reference TRBV7-8 and TRBJ2-3, the complete variable domain reads GAGVSQSPRYKVAKRGQDVALRCDPISGHVSLFWYQQALGQGPEFLTYFQNEAQLDKSGLPSDRFFAERPEGSVSTLKIQRTQQEDSAVYLCASSSDLGDTQYFGPGTRLTVL.

This clonotype was seen at least ten times. J is TRBJ2-1 and V is TRBV30, with 9 bases lining up with TRBD2. Germline CDR1 GTSNPN, CDR2 SVGIG (reference sequence). The CDR3 length is 16 residues. V dropped 5 bases and J dropped 7; count of bases not matched to a gene: 15. CDR3 region: CAWSRRLAGARNEQFF. CDR3 nucleotide sequence: TGTGCCTGGTCACGCCGCTTAGCGGGAGCACGAAATGAGCAGTTCTTC.

This clonotype was seen more than once but under ten times. The chain links TRBV13 to TRBJ2-3; D possibly corresponds to TRBD2 (6 bases). V was shortened by 5 bases and J by 0 bases, with 12 bases between the two germline ends. Germline V gives CDR1 PRHDT, CDR2 FYEKMQ (reference sequence). The CDR3 runs 15 residues. The CDR3 loop is CASSPDYRSTDTQYF. CDR3 coding DNA: TGTGCCAGCAGCCCGGACTATCGGAGCACAGATACGCAGTATTTT.